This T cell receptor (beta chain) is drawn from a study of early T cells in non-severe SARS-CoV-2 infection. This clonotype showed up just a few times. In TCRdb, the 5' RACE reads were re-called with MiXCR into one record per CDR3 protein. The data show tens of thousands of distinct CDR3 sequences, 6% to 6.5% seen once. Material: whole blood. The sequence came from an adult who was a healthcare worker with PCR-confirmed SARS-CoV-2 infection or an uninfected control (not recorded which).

CDR3 sequence reads: CASSVDPGGVAFF. For the CDR3, the DNA is TGTGCCAGCAGCGTAGATCCGGGAGGCGTAGCTTTCTTT. The chain combines TRBV9 with TRBJ1-1; D is unclear. Germline CDR1 reads SGDLS; CDR2 reads YYNGEE. Deletions cut 0 bases from V and 10 bases from J, with 13 bases between. The CDR3 length is 13 residues.